The clone carrying this TCR beta chain was counted many times. Its antigen is as yet unknown. This record belongs to a study of T cell clonality in common variable immunodeficiency. The data were produced by immunoSEQ multiplex PCR, yet TCRdb's version contains in-frame clones alone and is incomplete. The sample includes under 20,000 clones, none of them occurring once. General observations from the study: Fewer deletions and N-nucleotide insertions were reportedly seen in common variable immunodeficiency TCR beta sequences.

The sequence derives from a human donor with common variable immunodeficiency. Sequenced: peripheral blood mononuclear cells.

Here the CDR3 reads CASSPDRGQPQHF. The CDR3 bases that were read are TGTGCCAGCAGCCCCGACAGGGGGCAGCCC. This chain joins TRBV7-2 and TRBJ1-5; 9 bases match TRBD1. The observed sequence ends 3 residues before the CDR3 terminus, with the missing tail filled in from the germline J gene. CDR3 length: 13 residues. The germline V gene has CDR1 SGHTA and CDR2 FQGNSA. V was clipped by 5 bases and J by 7 bases; unmatched bases: 3.